The T cell receptor beta chain described here comes from a study of T cells after posttransplantation cyclophosphamide. Here immunoSEQ multiplex PCR was the method, and the copy in TCRdb shows in-frame clones only, minus some. This table holds about 47,000 clones, almost 95% found once. The CDR3 is 14 residues long. The V gene's germline CDR1 is MNHNY and CDR2 SVGAGI (reference sequence). Trimming left V 7 bases short and J 1 base short, with 13 bases between. The sequenced sample was PBMCs. The chain employs TRBV6-6 and TRBJ1-1; D call uncertain. This TCR derives from a woman between 45 and 65 years old in good health and a related stem cell transplant donor. In DNA, the CDR3 is TGTGCCAGCACCCCCGGGAGGGAGAACACTGAAGCTTTCTTT. The encoded protein is CASTPGRENTEAFF.